The 12 T cell receptor beta chains below come from one sample, sequenced in a study of Ad26.COV2.S vaccination and SARS-CoV-2 variants. Specified treatment: about 20 received Ad26.COV2.S at low or high dose, single or two shots; 5 received placebo; per-sample allocation not given. The samples date from day 63 after the first vaccine or placebo injection. Sequencing used immunoSEQ multiplex PCR; TCRdb keeps in-frame clones, though not all of them. The table lists fewer than 500,000 clones, less than 95% of them singletons. The starting material was peripheral blood, obtained in a trial of Ad26.COV2.S vaccine versus placebo. The receptors were gathered from a person aged 18-60 years who received the Ad26.COV2.S COVID-19 vaccine or a placebo.

V is TRBV7-9 and J is TRBJ2-1; D uncertain. Germline lookup yields CDR1 SEHNR and CDR2 FQNEAQ (reference sequence). CDR3 length: 13 amino acids. The V end lost 5 bases, the J end lost 4 bases, and 9 bases lay between the germline ends. CDR3 amino acids: CASSPPMYNEQFF. For the CDR3, the DNA is TGTGCCAGCAGCCCTCCCATGTACAATGAGCAGTTCTTC.

The V call is TRBV5-4, the J call TRBJ1-6; TRBD1 matches 9 bases. V shed 2 bases and J 9 bases; nucleotides not matched to a gene: 12. In germline, CDR1 is SGHNT, CDR2 YYREEE (reference sequence). There are 17 residues in the CDR3. CDR3 sequence (DNA): TGTGCCAGCAGCTTCCCCGGGGACAGGGATGTGCGTTCACCCCTCCACTTT. Amino acid sequence: CASSFPGDRDVRSPLHF.

This sequence joins TRBV6-5 and TRBJ2-2, with D possibly TRBD2 on 5 matching bases. CDR3 length: 14 amino acids. Trimming took 6 bases from V and 4 from J, leaving 12 bases between them. Germline V lookup: CDR1 MNHEY, CDR2 SVGAGI. CDR3 protein: CASRASRGTGELFF. DNA for the CDR3: TGTGCCAGCAGGGCTAGCCGGGGCACCGGGGAGCTGTTTTTT.

This clone has a single count. This chain links TRBV14 with TRBJ1-2; no clear D. Per germline, CDR1 SGHDN and CDR2 FVKESK. The CDR3 sequence is 16 residues long. V lost 0 bases and J lost 0, with 11 bases in between. CDR3 amino acids: CASSQDKYIPNYGYTF. CDR3 nucleotide sequence: TGTGCCAGCAGCCAAGATAAATACATTCCTAACTATGGCTACACCTTC.

This clone was observed a handful of times. This chain links TRBV7-9 with TRBJ2-7, with a weak D call TRBD2 (5 bases). With 5 bases removed from V and 3 bases from J, the gap between germline ends came to 17 bases. The CDR3 is 15 residues long. Looked up from germline, CDR1 is SEHNR and CDR2 is FQNEAQ (reference sequence). CDR3 sequence reads: CASSDPGEGFYEQYF. The CDR3 nucleotides read TGTGCCAGCAGCGACCCCGGGGAAGGTTTCTACGAGCAGTACTTC.

V is TRBV28 and J is TRBJ2-7; 10 bases line up with TRBD2. Trimming took 10 bases from V and 4 from J; bases not matched to a gene: 13. CDR3 length equals 15 residues. Per germline, CDR1 MDHEN and CDR2 SYDVKM. CDR3 protein: CAISPSGRAGYEQYF. The DNA of the CDR3 is TGTGCCATCTCACCGAGCGGGAGGGCCGGGTACGAGCAGTACTTC.

The chain recombines TRBV7-2 with TRBJ2-7; 10 nucleotides align to TRBD2. CDR3 length: 15 amino acids. Per germline, CDR1 SGHTA and CDR2 FQGNSA. V trimming: 1 base; J trimming: 2 bases; junction bases outside the gene matches: 2. The CDR3: CASSLELAGTYEQYF. CDR3 nucleotides: TGTGCCAGCAGCTTAGAACTAGCGGGGACCTACGAGCAGTACTTC.

The gene calls are TRBV6-5 and TRBJ1-1, with 7 bases identical to TRBD1. The trim removed 0 bases at V and 1 base at J, leaving 5 bases unmatched. CDR1 is MNHEY and CDR2 is SVGAGI in the germline V gene. CDR3 length: 16 amino acids. Here the CDR3 DNA reads TGTGCCAGCAGTTACTCGATTAGGACAGGGAACACTGAAGCTTTCTTT. Protein product: CASSYSIRTGNTEAFF.

This clone was observed a single time. The chain is built from TRBV19 and TRBJ2-3, with D maybe TRBD1 (5 bases). Trimming took 7 bases from V and 0 from J, leaving 11 bases between them. Germline CDR1 reads LNHDA; CDR2 reads SQIVND (reference sequence). CDR3 size: 14 residues. The CDR3, as DNA: TGTGCCAGTAAGGAACAGGCTAGCACAGATACGCAGTATTTT. Translation: CASKEQASTDTQYF. The full variable domain, its missing parts supplied by reference TRBV19 and TRBJ2-3, is DGGITQSPKYLFRKEGQNVTLSCEQNLNHDAMYWYRQDPGQGLRLIYYSQIVNDFQKGDIAEGYSVSREKKESFPLTVTSAQKNPTAFYLCASKEQASTDTQYFGPGTRLTVL.

The CDR3 is CASTSADRGGSYEQYF. The DNA for the CDR3 is TGTGCCAGCACTTCTGCGGACAGGGGAGGATCCTACGAGCAGTACTTC. The chain carries TRBV28 and TRBJ2-7, with 9 bases identical to TRBD1. The trim removed 7 bases at V and 1 base at J, leaving 11 bases unmatched. The CDR3 sequence is 16 residues long. Germline assignment: CDR1 MDHEN and CDR2 SYDVKM. The whole variable domain, remainder taken from reference TRBV28 and TRBJ2-7, is DVKVTQSSRYLVKRTGEKVFLECVQDMDHENMFWYRQDPGLGLRLIYFSYDVKMKEKGDIPEGYSVSREKKERFSLILESASTNQTSMYLCASTSADRGGSYEQYFGPGTRLTVT.

The chain uses TRBV20-1 and TRBJ2-1; D tentatively reads TRBD1 or TRBD2 (5 bases each). The CDR3 consists of 15 residues. Germline values: CDR1 DFQATT, CDR2 SNEGSKA (reference sequence). V lost 3 bases, J lost 1 base, and 13 bases lay in between. CDR3 coding DNA: TGCAGTGCTAGTCCCGGGACCAAATCCTACAATGAGCAGTTCTTC. This sequence encodes CSASPGTKSYNEQFF.

The rearrangement joins TRBV10-3 to TRBJ2-7, with 9 bases identical to TRBD1. The length of the CDR3 is 12 residues. The germline V gene encodes CDR1 ENHRY and CDR2 SYGVKD. The V gene end was trimmed by 8 bases and the J gene end by 4 bases; junction bases not matched to a gene: 3. CDR3 sequence reads: CAIRGQGYEQYF. In nucleotides, the CDR3 is TGTGCCATCCGCGGACAGGGGTACGAGCAGTACTTC.